The subject of this entry is one T cell receptor beta chain. As processed by the authors: Amplifying reference gene primers gave estimates of nucleated cell counts. Produced via immunoSEQ multiplex PCR; TCRdb's table is partial and in-frame only. V and J calls and clone size are given by that table; D and trimming were obtained from the DNA. The sample contains about 99,000 clones, 87% of which appear only once. This record belongs to a study of blood T cell repertoires in COVID-19. Study-wide background: COVID-19 samples from acute and convalescent phases originated in the United States, Italy and Spain. In each case, the material was cDNA or gDNA derived from T cells, B-cell-depleted T cells, or PBMCs.

The V gene end was trimmed by 2 bases and the J gene end by 7 bases; junction bases not matched to a gene: 4. Germline V gene sequence: CDR1 SGHRS, CDR2 YFSETQ. This CDR3 has 14 residues. The chain links TRBV5-1 to TRBJ1-4; 8 positions match TRBD1. The TCR comes from a man aged 50 to 60 in a cohort sampled during active COVID-19. The sample was peripheral blood. The CDR3 spells CASSFGTGGEKLFF. For the CDR3, the DNA is TGCGCCAGCAGCTTCGGGACAGGTGGTGAAAAACTGTTTTTT.